Following are 7 T cell receptor beta chains from one sample sequenced in a study of T cell responses to AZD1222 COVID-19 vaccine. The method was immunoSEQ multiplex PCR; TCRdb's version includes in-frame clones alone and lacks a portion of them. The data show under 150,000 clones, 91% seen once. The sequencing used peripheral blood, collected on day 0 of AZD1222 vaccination. The receptor set was obtained from an adult in good health.

The chain combines TRBV28 with TRBJ1-3; D gene unclear. Germline V gene lookup returns CDR1 MDHEN and CDR2 SYDVKM. The CDR3 consists of 10 residues. V shed 3 bases and J shed 16 bases, with 10 bases lying between them. CDR3 coding DNA: TGTGCCAGCAGTTTTAGGCGGATTTATTTT. Amino acids: CASSFRRIYF.

The chain links TRBV10-3 to TRBJ2-1, with D tentatively TRBD2 (5 bases). Trimming stripped 8 bases from V and 0 bases from J, with 17 bases between. CDR3 length equals 16 residues. Germline V lookup: CDR1 ENHRY, CDR2 SYGVKD. The CDR3 DNA reads as TGTGCCATCGCTGAGACAACTAGTGGCTCCTACAATGAGCAGTTCTTC. It encodes CAIAETTSGSYNEQFF.

The chain links TRBV6-2 or TRBV6-3 to TRBJ1-1; D gene unclear. CDR1 is MNHEY and CDR2 is SVGEGT in the germline V gene. With 4 bases removed from V and 5 bases from J, the gap between germline ends came to 8 bases. The CDR3 extends over 12 amino acids. The CDR3: CASSSVWTEAFF. CDR3 nucleotides: TGTGCCAGCAGTTCAGTGTGGACTGAAGCTTTCTTT.

This clone occurred once. V usage is TRBV30 and J usage is TRBJ2-7, with D perhaps matching TRBD2 (7 bases). The CDR3 is 15 amino acids. Trimming cost V 5 bases and J 3 bases, with 20 bases left between them. Germline assignment: CDR1 GTSNPN and CDR2 SVGIG (reference sequence). CDR3 region: CAWEGGDSTLYEQYF. CDR3 in DNA: TGTGCCTGGGAGGGGGGGGACTCGACCCTCTACGAGCAGTACTTC.

Here the CDR3 reads CASGQSTRYEQYF. In nucleotides, the CDR3 is TGTGCCAGCGGACAGTCAACGCGATACGAGCAGTACTTC. The chain uses TRBV19 and TRBJ2-7; D is perhaps TRBD1 (6 bases). CDR1 is LNHDA, CDR2 SQIVND, per germline (reference sequence). V dropped 9 bases and J dropped 4 bases, with 16 bases sitting between them. This CDR3 is 13 amino acids long.

The chain recombines TRBV6-5 with TRBJ1-2, with D maybe TRBD1 (5 bases). Germline V lookup: CDR1 MNHEY, CDR2 SVGAGI. V was shortened by 4 bases and J by 4 bases, with 10 bases between the two germline ends. The CDR3 loop spans 13 amino acids. For the CDR3, the DNA is TGTGCCAGCAGTTCCGCAGGGTCCTATGGCTACACCTTC. This translates into CASSSAGSYGYTF.

In this sample, this clone turned up a few times. The chain uses TRBV4-1 and TRBJ1-2; the match to TRBD1 covers 7 bases. The CDR3 consists of 18 residues. The V and J ends lost 0 bases and 8 bases, in that order; junction bases with no gene match: 18. Germline V gene data show CDR1 as MGHRA and CDR2 as YSYEKL. DNA of the CDR3: TGCGCCAGCAGCCAAGATCCGCGCGGGGCCAGACAGGGTAGGGGCTACACCTTC. As protein: CASSQDPRGARQGRGYTF.